This T cell receptor beta chain was found in a study of T cells in tumors after PD-1 blockade. At the level of the study: Each patient got pembrolizumab 200 mg every 3 weeks or cemiplimab 350 mg every 2 weeks. On average, peripheral blood gave 110,000 or so TCR templates and 37,000 or so unique clonotypes.

For this clone: Its antigen is currently unknown.

This CDR3 has 16 amino acids. Trimming shortened V by 1 base and J by 3 bases, and 14 bases separated the two germline ends. Germline CDR1 reads SGHTA; CDR2 reads FQGTGA. Study-level findings and limits: Some novel exhausted tumor clones appeared in pre-treatment blood, suggesting peripheral recruitment.

The table came from immunoSEQ multiplex PCR; TCRdb's copy has only in-frame clones and leaves some out. The table records 34,000 or so clones, roughly 76% of them present only once. Sequenced material: PBMCs, taken after anti-PD-1 treatment. V usage is TRBV7-3 and J usage is TRBJ2-3, with a possible D match to TRBD1 (6 bases). The origin of this receptor is a human donor with basal cell carcinoma. The CDR3 spells CASSLNRAVRTDTQYF. The CDR3 DNA is TGTGCCAGCAGCTTAAACAGGGCCGTAAGAACAGATACGCAGTATTTT.